This T cell receptor (beta chain) was sequenced for a study of shared clonotypes between healthy human individuals. The CDR3 spans 15 residues. V gave up 4 bases and J gave up 1 base, with 14 bases separating them. Germline V gene data show CDR1 as SGHRS and CDR2 as YFSETQ. Profiling relied on immunoSEQ multiplex PCR, and the TCRdb table lists in-frame clones only, not all of them. The sample records some 980,000 clones, roughly 72% being singletons. The clonotype originates from a man aged 18 to 29 in good health. The sample taken for sequencing was memory CD4+ T cells sorted from blood. Subset in this sample: CD45RA-negative fraction. The rearrangement uses TRBV5-1 and TRBJ2-5; perhaps TRBD1 as D (6 bases). The CDR3 loop is CASSLPGTTQETQYF. DNA of the CDR3: TGCGCCAGCAGCCTACCCGGGACAACCCAAGAGACCCAGTACTTC.